Below, 27 T cell receptor beta chains from the same sample are listed, as sequenced in a study of cytomegalovirus exposure and HLA in healthy donors. TCRdb's copy holds only in-frame clones and misses some; the assay was immunoSEQ multiplex PCR. The table shows approximately 160,000 clones, with roughly 83% occurring only once. The source material was PBMCs. The receptor set was obtained from a man aged 30 to 45 in good health and CMV-seropositive.

V and J are TRBV7-3 and TRBJ1-1; D perhaps matches TRBD1 (6 bases). The CDR3 totals 13 residues. V lost 4 bases and J 5 bases, leaving 11 bases between the germline ends. CDR1 is SGHTA, CDR2 FQGTGA, per germline. CDR3 nucleotides: TGTGCCAGCAGCTCACAGGGATTGACTGAAGCTTTCTTT. Residues: CASSSQGLTEAFF.

The genes are TRBV6-6 and TRBJ1-4; 9 bases match TRBD1. Trimming cost V 5 bases and J 5 bases; bases outside gene matches: 6. The CDR3 is made up of 15 amino acids. Germline V gives CDR1 MNHNY, CDR2 SVGAGI (reference sequence). Written as DNA, the CDR3 is TGTGCCAGCAGTCGCAGGGACAGGGAAAATGAAAAACTGTTTTTT. Translation: CASSRRDRENEKLFF.

This clone was recorded many times. The chain uses TRBV5-1 and TRBJ1-1; D perhaps matches TRBD1 (6 bases). Trimming shortened V by 3 bases and J by 3 bases, and 12 bases separated the two germline ends. This CDR3 contains 14 residues. The germline gives CDR1 SGHRS, CDR2 YFSETQ. The CDR3 sequence is CASSSEEGDTEAFF. The CDR3, as DNA: TGCGCCAGCAGCTCGGAAGAGGGGGACACTGAAGCTTTCTTT. Looking up the rest from reference TRBV5-1 and TRBJ1-1 gives the full variable domain: KAGVTQTPRYLIKTRGQQVTLSCSPISGHRSVSWYQQTPGQGLQFLFEYFSETQRNKGNFPGRFSGRQFSNSRSEMNVSTLELGDSALYLCASSSEEGDTEAFFGQGTRLTVV.

This sequence joins TRBV9 and TRBJ2-7; TRBD1 matches at 9 bases. Unmatched junction bases numbered 9, after V lost 3 bases and J lost 5 bases. This CDR3 is built from 15 residues. Germline V lookup: CDR1 SGDLS, CDR2 YYNGEE. Here the CDR3 reads CASSEPLTGGDEQYF. CDR3 sequence (DNA): TGTGCCAGCAGCGAGCCCTTAACAGGGGGCGACGAGCAGTACTTC.

The V and J genes are TRBV5-1 and TRBJ2-7, with 7 bases aligning to TRBD1. V was clipped by 2 bases and J by 0 bases; unmatched bases: 5. CDR1 and CDR2 from the germline V gene are SGHRS and YFSETQ. CDR3 length: 15 residues. For the CDR3, the DNA is TGCGCCAGCAGCTTCGATCAGGGGGACTCCTACGAGCAGTACTTC. Its translation: CASSFDQGDSYEQYF.

The V and J genes are TRBV5-1 and TRBJ2-1, with 7 bases fitting TRBD2. CDR1 SGHRS and CDR2 YFSETQ come from the germline V gene. The V and J ends lost 0 bases and 7 bases, in that order; junction bases with no gene match: 7. CDR3 length: 15 amino acids. The CDR3 here is CASSLVRGRENEQFF. DNA of the CDR3: TGCGCCAGCAGCTTGGTTCGCGGGAGAGAGAATGAGCAGTTCTTC. Full variable domain (outside the CDR3, taken from reference TRBV5-1 and TRBJ2-1): KAGVTQTPRYLIKTRGQQVTLSCSPISGHRSVSWYQQTPGQGLQFLFEYFSETQRNKGNFPGRFSGRQFSNSRSEMNVSTLELGDSALYLCASSLVRGRENEQFFGPGTRLTVL.

This clone was found once. The rearrangement links TRBV11-2 to TRBJ2-2, with a tentative D call TRBD1 (5 bases). The V and J ends lost 1 base and 9 bases respectively, with 9 bases between them. The CDR3 contains 13 residues. The germline V gene has CDR1 SGHAT and CDR2 FQNNGV. The CDR3, as DNA: TGTGCCAGCAGCTTAGGCGACAGTCGGGAGCTGTTTTTT. This translates into CASSLGDSRELFF.

The chain combines TRBV7-9 with TRBJ1-1; D is unresolved. The CDR3 length is 15 residues. V dropped 0 bases and J dropped 7 bases, with 15 bases sitting between them. Per the germline V gene, CDR1 is SEHNR and CDR2 is FQNEAQ (reference sequence). The CDR3 nucleotides are TGTGCCAGCAGCTTAGCAGCGGGAGCCAGAAATGAAGCTTTCTTT. Protein sequence: CASSLAAGARNEAFF.

The chain carries TRBV10-3 and TRBJ1-2; D is unclear. The germline V gene encodes CDR1 ENHRY and CDR2 SYGVKD. The germline V and J ends were trimmed by 7 bases and 0 bases, with 12 bases remaining between them. The CDR3 spans 14 residues. Here the CDR3 reads CAITGGEANYGYTF. The CDR3 DNA follows: TGTGCCATCACGGGAGGTGAAGCTAACTATGGCTACACCTTC.

The chain links TRBV4-1 to TRBJ2-5, with D possibly being TRBD1 (5 bases). There are 16 residues in the CDR3. Germline V gene sequence: CDR1 MGHRA, CDR2 YSYEKL. V shed 0 bases and J shed 2 bases, with 13 bases lying between them. The CDR3 reads CASSQDRAGWQETQYF. In nucleotides, the CDR3 is TGCGCCAGCAGCCAAGATAGGGCAGGGTGGCAAGAGACCCAGTACTTC.

This chain uses TRBV7-9 with TRBJ2-7; D perhaps matches TRBD1 (6 bases). The germline V gene encodes CDR1 SEHNR and CDR2 FQNEAQ (reference sequence). CDR3 length equals 14 residues. The ends were cut back, 5 bases at V and 6 bases at J, with 17 bases in the middle. DNA of the CDR3: TGTGCCAGCAGCCAAGAAACAGGGCCCAGCGAGCAGTACTTC. Its translation is CASSQETGPSEQYF.

Regarding this clone: A junction end diverges from the germline sequence, so it may reflect a read error. This sequence joins TRBV28 and TRBJ1-5, with TRBD1 matching 9 bases. This CDR3 spans 11 amino acids. CDR1 and CDR2 from the germline V gene are MDHEN and SYDVKM. The CDR3 nucleotides are TGTGCCAGCAGTCTACAGGGGGCCCGTACTTTT. Translation: CASSLQGARTF.

The rearrangement links TRBV9 to TRBJ2-3, with 9 bases matching TRBD2. CDR1 SGDLS and CDR2 YYNGEE come from the germline V gene. Unmatched junction bases numbered 12, after V lost 5 bases and J lost 5 bases. The CDR3 extends over 16 amino acids. For the CDR3, the DNA is TGTGCCAGCAGGGGTGGAGCGGGGGGTTTAGGAGATACGCAGTATTTT. As protein: CASRGGAGGLGDTQYF. The full variable domain, its missing parts supplied by reference TRBV9 and TRBJ2-3, is DSGVTQTPKHLITATGQRVTLRCSPRSGDLSVYWYQQSLDQGLQFLIQYYNGEERAKGNILERFSAQQFPDLHSELNLSSLELGDSALYFCASRGGAGGLGDTQYFGPGTRLTVL.

V and J are TRBV2 and TRBJ2-5; weak D call: TRBD1 (5 bases). The V gene's germline CDR1 is SNHLY and CDR2 FYNNEI. Deletions cut 3 bases from V and 5 bases from J, with 10 bases between. The CDR3 spans 13 residues. The CDR3 DNA reads TGTGCCAGCAGTGACAGGGCGGATGAGACCCAGTACTTC. Amino acids: CASSDRADETQYF.

V and J are TRBV2 and TRBJ2-7, with 7 bases matching TRBD1. V was pared by 0 bases and J by 6 bases, with 5 bases of the junction left unmatched. The germline V gene has CDR1 SNHLY and CDR2 FYNNEI. The CDR3 runs 14 residues. This CDR3 reads CASSEAGQAAEQYF. CDR3 sequence (DNA): TGTGCCAGCAGTGAAGCCGGACAGGCGGCCGAGCAGTACTTC. Full variable domain (remainder filled in from reference TRBV2 and TRBJ2-7): EPEVTQTPSHQVTQMGQEVILRCVPISNHLYFYWYRQILGQKVEFLVSFYNNEISEKSEIFDDQFSVERPDGSNFTLKIRSTKLEDSAMYFCASSEAGQAAEQYFGPGTRLTVT.

The chain carries TRBV28 and TRBJ1-5, with 7 bases aligning to TRBD1. The CDR3 totals 13 residues. Trimming removed 7 bases from V and 6 bases from J; junction bases left unmatched: 6. Germline V lookup: CDR1 MDHEN, CDR2 SYDVKM. CDR3 region: CASTPPGGQPQHF. The CDR3 bases are TGTGCCAGCACCCCTCCAGGGGGTCAGCCCCAGCATTTT.

This clone has a count of ten or more. The V gene is TRBV9, the J gene TRBJ1-2; D is possibly TRBD1 (6 bases). V was cut by 4 bases and J by 8 bases, with 18 bases left in between. Germline V gene data show CDR1 as SGDLS and CDR2 as YYNGEE. This CDR3 spans 14 amino acids. DNA for the CDR3: TGTGCCAGCAGCCCCGCAGGGGCCCTCATAGGCTACACCTTC. As protein: CASSPAGALIGYTF.

This clone was seen just once. The V call is TRBV6-6, the J call TRBJ2-7, with 7 positions matching TRBD2. This CDR3 region has 14 residues. The V and J ends lost 5 bases and 3 bases, in that order; junction bases with no gene match: 7. The germline gives CDR1 MNHNY, CDR2 SVGAGI (reference sequence). The CDR3, as DNA: TGTGCCAGCAGTCCCGATAGCGGGTACTACGAGCAGTACTTC. Its protein product is CASSPDSGYYEQYF.

The chain combines TRBV2 with TRBJ2-2; 10 positions agree with TRBD1. V was pared by 3 bases and J by 2 bases, with 6 bases of the junction left unmatched. Germline CDR1 and CDR2: SNHLY and FYNNEI. The CDR3 sequence is 17 residues long. This CDR3 is CASSELGQGVNTGELFF. The CDR3 DNA reads TGTGCCAGCAGTGAGCTAGGACAGGGGGTAAACACCGGGGAGCTGTTTTTT.

V gene TRBV4-1 combines with J gene TRBJ1-4, with a weak D call TRBD1 (5 bases). The V end lost 4 bases, the J end lost 4 bases, and 10 bases lay between the germline ends. The CDR3 sequence is 14 residues long. CDR1 and CDR2 (germline): MGHRA, YSYEKL. The CDR3 sequence is CASSRATVNEKLFF. The CDR3 DNA sequence: TGCGCCAGCAGCCGAGCGACAGTTAATGAAAAACTGTTTTTT.

This chain links TRBV6-5 with TRBJ1-5; 7 bases agree with TRBD1. The ends lost 6 bases at V and 5 bases at J; junction bases unmatched: 7. This CDR3 contains 14 residues. Looked up from germline, CDR1 is MNHEY and CDR2 is SVGAGI. The CDR3 bases are TGTGCCAGCAGGCCAGGGGGAAAACATCAGCCCCAGCATTTT. This translates into CASRPGGKHQPQHF.

The gene calls are TRBV19 and TRBJ1-5, with a weak D call TRBD1 (6 bases). The CDR3 loop spans 13 amino acids. The germline V gene encodes CDR1 LNHDA and CDR2 SQIVND (reference sequence). V was pared by 7 bases and J by 5 bases, with 12 bases between. CDR3 region: CASNVQGDQPQHF. The CDR3 nucleotides read TGTGCCAGTAACGTACAGGGTGATCAGCCCCAGCATTTT.

This clone came up a few times. The chain recombines TRBV19 with TRBJ1-5, with 8 bases aligning to TRBD1. The ends lost 2 bases at V and 2 bases at J; junction bases unmatched: 5. Germline CDR1 is LNHDA and CDR2 is SQIVND (reference sequence). The CDR3 extends over 16 amino acids. DNA of the CDR3: TGTGCCAGTAGTATAACAGGGGGATCCGGCAATCAGCCCCAGCATTTT. Its protein product is CASSITGGSGNQPQHF. The full variable domain, completed using reference TRBV19 and TRBJ1-5, is DGGITQSPKYLFRKEGQNVTLSCEQNLNHDAMYWYRQDPGQGLRLIYYSQIVNDFQKGDIAEGYSVSREKKESFPLTVTSAQKNPTAFYLCASSITGGSGNQPQHFGDGTRLSIL.

This chain joins TRBV6-5 and TRBJ2-7, with D possibly being TRBD1 (6 bases). CDR3 length: 15 amino acids. V was pared by 0 bases and J by 6 bases, with 15 bases between. In germline, CDR1 is MNHEY, CDR2 SVGAGI. The CDR3: CASSYSIRGLGEQYF. CDR3 DNA sequence: TGTGCCAGCAGTTACTCGATAAGGGGGTTAGGCGAGCAGTACTTC.

V and J are TRBV5-1 and TRBJ1-2; 8 bases match TRBD1. This CDR3 has 15 residues. The germline V gene encodes CDR1 SGHRS and CDR2 YFSETQ. V lost 5 bases and J lost 8; bases outside the gene matches: 14. CDR3 bases: TGCGCCAGCAGTTGGGGGACAGGCTCCGCCGGGGGCTACACCTTC. Its protein is CASSWGTGSAGGYTF.

V and J are TRBV23-1 and TRBJ1-3; the D gene is possibly TRBD1 (5 bases). TRBV23-1 counts as an open reading frame of uncertain function. The V and J ends lost 11 bases and 4 bases respectively, with 15 bases between them. The CDR3 loop spans 13 amino acids. CDR3 loop: CALGRLRGNTIYF. CDR3 nucleotides: TGCGCCTTGGGGCGCCTTCGAGGAAACACCATATATTTT.

The chain carries TRBV30 and TRBJ2-7, with a tentative D call TRBD1 (6 bases). V was shortened by 1 base and J by 7 bases, with 20 bases between the two germline ends. Looked up from germline, CDR1 is GTSNPN and CDR2 is SVGIG (reference sequence). The CDR3 contains 15 residues. CDR3 residues: CAWSEGQGTVGEQYF. DNA of the CDR3: TGTGCCTGGAGTGAGGGGCAGGGGACGGTGGGAGAGCAGTACTTC.